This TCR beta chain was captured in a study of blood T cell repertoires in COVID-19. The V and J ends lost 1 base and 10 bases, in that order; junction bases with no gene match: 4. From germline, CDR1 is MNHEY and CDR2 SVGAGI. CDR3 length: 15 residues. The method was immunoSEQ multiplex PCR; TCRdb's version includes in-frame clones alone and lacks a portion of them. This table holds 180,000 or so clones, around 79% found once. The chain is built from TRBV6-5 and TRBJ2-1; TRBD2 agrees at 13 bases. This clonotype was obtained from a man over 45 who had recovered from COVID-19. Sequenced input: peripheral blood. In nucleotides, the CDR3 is TGTGCCAGCAGTTACTGGACTAGCGGGAGTCACGAGCAGTTCTTC. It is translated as CASSYWTSGSHEQFF.